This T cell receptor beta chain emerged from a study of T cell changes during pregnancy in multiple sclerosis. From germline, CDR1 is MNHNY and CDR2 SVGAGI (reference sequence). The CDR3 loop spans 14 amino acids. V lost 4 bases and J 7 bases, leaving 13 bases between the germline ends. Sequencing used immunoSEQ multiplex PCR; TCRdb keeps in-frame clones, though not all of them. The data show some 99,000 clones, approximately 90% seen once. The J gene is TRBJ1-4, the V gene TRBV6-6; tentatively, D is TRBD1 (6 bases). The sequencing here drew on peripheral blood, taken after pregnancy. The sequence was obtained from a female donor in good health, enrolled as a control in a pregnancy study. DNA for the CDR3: TGTGCCAGCAGTTCAGGGGTTCAGCGTGAAAAACTGTTTTTT. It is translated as CASSSGVQREKLFF.